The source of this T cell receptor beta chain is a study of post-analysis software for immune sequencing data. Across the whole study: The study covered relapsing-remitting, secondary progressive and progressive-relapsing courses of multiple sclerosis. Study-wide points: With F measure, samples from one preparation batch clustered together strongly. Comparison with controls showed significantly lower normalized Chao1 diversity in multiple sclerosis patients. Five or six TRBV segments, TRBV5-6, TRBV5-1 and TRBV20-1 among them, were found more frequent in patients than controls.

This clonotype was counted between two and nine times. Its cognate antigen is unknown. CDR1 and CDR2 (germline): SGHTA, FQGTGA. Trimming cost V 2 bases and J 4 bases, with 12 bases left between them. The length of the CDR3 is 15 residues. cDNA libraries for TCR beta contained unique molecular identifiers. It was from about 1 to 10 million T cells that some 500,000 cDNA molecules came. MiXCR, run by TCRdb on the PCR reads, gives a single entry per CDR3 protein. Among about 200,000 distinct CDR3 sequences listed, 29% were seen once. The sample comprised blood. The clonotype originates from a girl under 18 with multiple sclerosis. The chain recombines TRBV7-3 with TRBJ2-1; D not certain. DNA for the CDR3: TGTGCCAGCAGCTTAGAATTCGGGCGTTACAATGAGCAGTTCTTC. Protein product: CASSLEFGRYNEQFF.